The clone carrying this T cell receptor (beta chain) was detected only a few times. This entry belongs to a study of T cells after yellow fever vaccination. TCRdb reprocessed the 5' RACE reads with MiXCR, giving one entry per CDR3 protein. Here the sample spans approximately 580,000 distinct CDR3 sequences, around 17% being singletons. CDR3 length equals 14 residues. Germline V lookup: CDR1 SGHVS, CDR2 FQNEAQ. V was trimmed by 1 base and J by 5 bases, leaving 11 bases between them. The input for sequencing was PBMCs, taken 5 days after the first yellow fever vaccination. The genes are TRBV7-8 and TRBJ2-5; D is ambiguous. The receptor was isolated from a man between 18 and 35 years old who received the YFV17D yellow fever vaccine. The CDR3 nucleotides are TGTGCCAGCAGCTTAGGCGCGTTTGGGGAGACCCAGTACTTC. This encodes CASSLGAFGETQYF.